Described below is a single T cell receptor (beta chain) sequence and its context. Its antigen is still unknown. There are no base qualities to consult, and no much larger clone falls within one base. The V and J ends are trimmed by 3 bases and 6 bases, leaving 9 bases between them. CDR1 DFQATT and CDR2 SNEGSKA are derived from the germline V gene (reference sequence). The CDR3 runs 11 amino acids, cysteine and phenylalanine included. Here the CDR3 DNA is all that survives: 33 bases in frame from base 1. This sample was included in a study of cytomegalovirus exposure and HLA in healthy donors (dated by TCRdb to the late 2010s). With regard to the full study: According to a later analysis, the approximately 130 validation repertoires were produced on the same platform as the 666 repertoires of the first cohort. The aim of the study was to test whether cataloging public T cell receptors could identify signatures of past pathogen exposure. In addition to the first cohort of 666 subjects, a separate validation cohort of approximately 120 different subjects was used. To predict cytomegalovirus infection status, the study brought together high-throughput TCR immunosequencing, statistical association of individual TCRs with disease status, and machine learning. On the study overall, not on this receptor specifically: It was suggested by the authors that the approach could potentially be generalized to other disease states and immunological phenotypes. A later analysis found that TCRs clustered in the first cohort also tended to co-occur in the 120 or so validation repertoires, with 94% of cluster scores above 0. Across donors, most TCR sequences were observed very rarely, whereas some public TCRs were present in many individuals. The classifier was reported to diagnose cytomegalovirus status with high specificity and sensitivity in both the original cohort and the validation cohort. The study listed approximately 150 TCR beta chains as associated with cytomegalovirus. In vitro tests confirmed that a few of the cytomegalovirus-associated TCR beta chains recognize cytomegalovirus antigens. A later analysis lacked HLA typing for the validation cohort, so it scored co-occurrence in that cohort across all 120 or so repertoires.

Library preparation was by the immunoSEQ multiplex PCR assay. The paper's processing steps were these. A statistical classification framework was developed to diagnose cytomegalovirus status using the catalog of TCR beta chain sequences. TCRdb took this table from immuneACCESS and kept in-frame rearrangements with V and J called. Such tables lack part of the clones; where checked against another copy, unresolved V genes explain under half of the gap, and the rest is unexplained. The DNA gave D and trimming, while V, J and clone size come from that table. The sample table holds approximately 88,000 clones, of which 95% to 97% were seen once. Clones ranked in the top ten supply about 1.3% of the sample. Donors formed part of the validation cohort, which comprised over a hundred subjects and was distinct from the first cohort of some 700 subjects.

The sample was PBMCs. The sequence joins TRBV20-1 to TRBJ2-7; the D region possibly corresponds to TRBD1 (5 bases align). This sequence was found in a woman younger than 30 in good health and CMV-seronegative. The DNA reads as follows: TGCAGTGCTAGTTCAGGGCTCGAGCAGTACTTC. It codes for CSASSGLEQYF.